The present entry profiles one T cell receptor (beta chain) with its context. Its antigen is undetermined. This record comes from a study of T-cell memory formation after mild COVID-19. Study-level results: Contracting clones, day 15 to 85, had balanced CD4/CD8, and later expanders favored CD4+.

cDNA libraries for TCR alpha and TCR beta, carrying sample barcodes and UMIs, came from 5'RACE with constant-segment primers. MiXCR, applied by TCRdb to the 5' RACE reads, yields one record per CDR3 protein. The data show fewer than 95,000 distinct CDR3 sequences, 13% seen once. The V gene lost 4 bases and the J gene lost 0 bases, with 13 bases spanning the gap. The CDR3 is 15 residues long. Germline V gene sequence: CDR1 SGHKS, CDR2 YYEKEE (reference sequence). The specimen sequenced was PBMCs or a T cell subset sorted from them (not recorded which). The J gene is TRBJ1-1, the V gene TRBV5-5; a weak D match, TRBD1 (5 bases). This TCR was recovered from an adult woman who had mild COVID-19 (a few samples of this study predate the infection). Cell type and time point are not known. The chain's CDR3 is CASSPTGRLNTEAFF. The DNA for the CDR3 is TGTGCCAGCAGCCCAACAGGACGACTGAACACTGAAGCTTTCTTT. Together with reference TRBV5-5 and TRBJ1-1, the CDR3 gives the full variable domain: DAGVTQSPTHLIKTRGQQVTLRCSPISGHKSVSWYQQVLGQGPQFIFQYYEKEERGRGNFPDRFSARQFPNYSSELNVNALLLGDSALYLCASSPTGRLNTEAFFGQGTRLTVV.